This T cell receptor beta chain was found in a study of cytomegalovirus exposure and HLA in healthy donors. Points from the study as a whole: An assumption of roughly uniform sequencing depth across donors underlay the presence/absence analyses.

Researchers ran the PCR with 60 Vbeta and 13 Jbeta primers. The protocol was immunoSEQ multiplex PCR, while the TCRdb copy is restricted to in-frame clones and leaves out a portion. This sample has some 120,000 clones, with about 59% found just once. The CDR3 length is 12 residues. Germline assignment: CDR1 LGHNA and CDR2 YSLEER. V dropped 4 bases and J dropped 6; count of bases not matched to a gene: 0. A remark on this clone: As yet, its antigen is unknown.

The receptor comes from a woman aged 40 to 50 in good health and CMV-seropositive. The material sequenced was PBMCs. The gene calls are TRBV4-3 and TRBJ2-3; 8 bases are a match to TRBD2. CDR3: CASSPGGDTQYF. For the CDR3, the DNA is TGCGCCAGCAGCCCGGGGGGGGATACGCAGTATTTT.